This TCR beta chain was identified in a study of blood T cell repertoires in COVID-19 (dated by TCRdb to 2018 to 2021). The study in broad terms: The collaborator samples originated in the United States, Italy and Spain and spanned the acute and convalescent phases of COVID-19. The prospective study material was composed of cDNA or gDNA derived from T cells, B-cell-depleted T cells, or PBMCs. The dataset comprised deeply sampled blood TCRbeta repertoires from subjects exposed to, actively infected with, or recovered from COVID-19. A freely available public database, intended as a resource for researchers studying the immune response to SARS-CoV-2, is where the repertoires were released. The samples were drawn from two sources: the first 160 participants of the ongoing ImmuneRACE study, and fewer than 1,500 subjects contributed by 6 global collaborators. A de-identified subject ID, COVID-19 status, age in years and sex were almost always included in the sample metadata. Where HLA class I and class II types were available, the types were taken from metadata supplied by the sample provider, not from assay-based typing.

Measured from the cysteine to the phenylalanine, the CDR3 is 14 residues long. Solely the CDR3 DNA is kept, with 42 bases framed from the first base. CDR1 and CDR2 are read off the germline V gene (reference sequence) as LGHDT and YNNKEL. V sheds 1 base and J sheds 1 base, leaving 7 bases between their ends. The immunoSEQ Assay, a bias-controlled multiplex PCR, was used to amplify TCRbeta CDR3 regions from genomic DNA. As for the authors' bioinformatics: Within the assay, amplification of reference gene primers was used to estimate how many nucleated cells each sample contained. To quantify the absolute abundance of each unique TCRbeta CDR3 rearrangement, sequence reads were collapsed and filtered. For each sample, productive Simpson clonality was calculated as the square root of Simpson's diversity index over productive rearrangements. Drawn from immuneACCESS, this table holds only the in-frame rearrangements with V and J called that TCRdb kept. Clones are partly lost; checked studies trace under half to an unresolved V gene and leave the rest unexplained. V and J calls and clone size are copied from that table; D and trimming were computed from the DNA. The sample yields some 290,000 clones; roughly 90% were counted once. About 4% of the sample is held by the ten biggest clonotypes.

As concerns this clone: Its antigen is not yet known. Per-base quality was not reported, and no clone a single base away is much larger than it.

Broader findings and caveats from the paper: Clinical and demographic metadata were provided uncurated, with the amount varying by source and participant.

Participants in the prospective study were aged about 18 to 95 years, lived in over 20 United States geographic areas, and enrolled through a virtual design. Cohort assignment in the prospective study relied on participant-reported clinical history from a screening survey and a study questionnaire. Exposed participants had been in contact with someone with a PCR-confirmed or clinician-diagnosed COVID-19 case within 2 weeks of study entry. Mobile phlebotomists in the prospective study collected whole blood, serum and a nasopharyngeal or oropharyngeal swab from every participant. Over an approximately 2-month period, participants in the prospective study had the option of providing additional blood draws and questionnaires. Prospective study blood samples were shipped either frozen or at room temperature before DNA extraction.

Material: PBMCs or T cells enriched from blood (not recorded which). Recombination linked TRBV3-1 (or the pseudogene TRBV3-2) to TRBJ1-2; the D gene is unclear. The sequence was obtained from a woman aged 30 to 39 who had been exposed to COVID-19. CDR3 sequence: CASSQVQINYGYTF. The DNA sequence is as follows: TGTGCCAGCAGCCAAGTACAGATTAACTATGGCTACACCTTC.